The 5 T cell receptor beta chains listed next were all sequenced from one sample in a study of blood T cell dynamics during melanoma immunotherapy. The sample's time point: pre-treatment baseline. TCRdb's table, derived via immunoSEQ multiplex PCR, lists solely in-frame clones and lacks some. The sample carries 6,300 or so clones, 80% to 95% recorded once. The sequences come from cell-free DNA from blood, collected from a patient treated with checkpoint blockade. The receptors here all came from a human donor with melanoma.

This chain links TRBV7-6 with TRBJ2-7; 12 nucleotides agree with TRBD1. The V segment lost 3 bases and the J segment 6 bases; nucleotides outside the gene matches: 3. Germline V CDR1 and CDR2: SGHVS, FNYEAQ. The CDR3 runs 14 residues. In DNA form, the CDR3 reads TGTGCCAGCAGCTTGGGACAGGGGGCATCCGAGCAGTACTTC. Amino acids: CASSLGQGASEQYF.

The sample holds one count of this clone. The chain links TRBV6-5 to TRBJ1-6; D unclear. CDR1 and CDR2 from the germline V gene are MNHEY and SVGAGI. The V end lost 4 bases, the J end lost 8 bases, and 12 bases lay between the germline ends. The CDR3 has 14 amino acids. CDR3 region: CASSSSRNDSPLHF. The DNA for the CDR3 is TGTGCCAGCAGTTCCTCCCGGAATGATTCACCCCTCCACTTT.

The chain recombines TRBV27 with TRBJ1-1, with D possibly matching TRBD1 (5 bases). Germline assignment: CDR1 MNHEY and CDR2 SMNVEV (reference sequence). The V end lost 5 bases, the J end lost 1 base, and 8 bases lay between the germline ends. This CDR3 has 13 amino acids. CDR3 loop: CASSRQGNTEAFF. For the CDR3, the DNA is TGTGCCAGCAGTCGGCAGGGGAACACTGAAGCTTTCTTT.

This clone came up a few times. The chain uses TRBV5-1 and TRBJ2-7, with 11 bases fitting TRBD2. V trimming: 3 bases; J trimming: 1 base; junction bases outside the gene matches: 9. Germline assignment: CDR1 SGHRS and CDR2 YFSETQ. The length of the CDR3 is 17 residues. The CDR3 reads CASSSGLTSGRSYEQYF. In DNA form, the CDR3 reads TGCGCCAGCAGCTCGGGACTTACTAGCGGGAGATCCTACGAGCAGTACTTC.

This clone was seen only a few times. The genes are TRBV6-1 and TRBJ1-2; D remains unclear. Germline V CDR1 and CDR2: MNHNS, SASEGT. The CDR3 length is 16 residues. V was shortened by 3 bases and J by 4 bases, with 18 bases between the two germline ends. The CDR3 loop is CASSDQWRVGGYGYTF. The CDR3 coding sequence is TGTGCCAGCAGTGACCAGTGGAGGGTAGGAGGCTATGGCTACACCTTC.